This T cell receptor beta chain came from a study of control samples from healthy donors and cancer patients. The CDR3 is 13 amino acids. Deletions cut 8 bases from V and 1 base from J, with 12 bases between. CDR1 WSHSY and CDR2 SAAADI come from the germline V gene. Clones were sequenced by immunoSEQ multiplex PCR, and TCRdb holds only the in-frame ones, with some missing. The sample holds approximately 210,000 clones, approximately 91% seen once. Material for sequencing was blood. The gene calls are TRBV10-2 and TRBJ2-7; a weak D match, TRBD1 (5 bases). The source of this sequence is a man aged 25 to 45 in good health. CDR3 in DNA: TGCGCCAGCCAAGGAGACAGATCCTACGAGCAGTACTTC. Translated, it gives CASQGDRSYEQYF.